The following is a T cell receptor beta chain sequence with its context. The data belong to a study of blood T cell repertoires in COVID-19. The CDR3 is 15 amino acids. CDR1 and CDR2 (germline): MDHEN, SYDVKM. The V end lost 7 bases, the J end lost 0 bases, and 15 bases lay between the germline ends. Followed longitudinally, the Seattle patients had been enrolled during active infection. TCRdb's copy holds only in-frame clones and misses some; the assay was immunoSEQ multiplex PCR. The sample has tens of thousands of clones; around four fifths are singletons. The chain is built from TRBV28 and TRBJ1-1; D remains unclear. The specimen sequenced was peripheral blood. The receptor comes from a young man with COVID-19, enrolled during active disease. The CDR3 spells CASNRGSLMNTEAFF. The CDR3 DNA is TGTGCCAGCAACCGAGGGTCATTGATGAACACTGAAGCTTTCTTT.